The 24 T cell receptor beta chains presented below share a single source sample, sequenced in a study of cytomegalovirus exposure and HLA in healthy donors. This PCR relied on a set of 60 Vbeta primers and 13 Jbeta primers. Sequencing used immunoSEQ multiplex PCR; TCRdb keeps in-frame clones, though not all of them. Of about 160,000 clones listed, less than 80% are singletons. Sequencing used PBMCs. The receptors come from a man in his forties or fifties in good health and CMV-seronegative.

This chain joins TRBV6-5 and TRBJ1-6; 7 bases map to TRBD1. Per the germline V gene, CDR1 is MNHEY and CDR2 is SVGAGI. CDR3 size: 15 residues. With V trimmed by 2 bases and J by 8 bases, 6 bases remained unmatched. The CDR3 spells CASSYNQGGYSPLHF. DNA of the CDR3: TGTGCCAGCAGTTACAACCAGGGGGGCTATTCACCCCTCCACTTT.

J is TRBJ1-4 and V is TRBV27, with a tentative D call TRBD1 (5 bases). Germline assignment: CDR1 MNHEY and CDR2 SMNVEV (reference sequence). V was cut by 5 bases and J by 0 bases, with 10 bases left in between. The CDR3 totals 15 residues. CDR3 DNA: TGTGCCAGCAGTAGCGGGGCTACAACTAATGAAAAACTGTTTTTT. Translating it yields CASSSGATTNEKLFF.

The V call is TRBV28, the J call TRBJ2-7; 7 positions agree with TRBD1. V was clipped by 6 bases and J by 1 base; unmatched bases: 6. Germline loops: CDR1 MDHEN, CDR2 SYDVKM. CDR3 size: 14 residues. CDR3 coding DNA: TGTGCCAGCAGCGCACCGGGACAGTCCTACGAGCAGTACTTC. It is translated as CASSAPGQSYEQYF. Using reference TRBV28 and TRBJ2-7 for the parts outside the CDR3, the full variable domain is DVKVTQSSRYLVKRTGEKVFLECVQDMDHENMFWYRQDPGLGLRLIYFSYDVKMKEKGDIPEGYSVSREKKERFSLILESASTNQTSMYLCASSAPGQSYEQYFGPGTRLTVT.

The chain joins TRBV6-5 to TRBJ2-4; 7 bases match TRBD1. CDR3 length equals 16 residues. Losses at the gene ends were 3 bases for V and 0 bases for J; bases not matched to a gene: 5. The germline CDR1 and CDR2 sequences are MNHEY and SVGAGI. CDR3 nucleotides: TGTGCCAGCAGTTATTTTAAGGGGGCAGCCAAAAACATTCAGTACTTC. Translating gives CASSYFKGAAKNIQYF.

V is TRBV6-5 and J is TRBJ2-5; a possible D gene is TRBD1 (6 bases). With 5 bases removed from V and 5 bases from J, the gap between germline ends came to 15 bases. The germline CDR1 and CDR2 sequences are MNHEY and SVGAGI. This CDR3 contains 14 residues. CDR3 sequence (DNA): TGTGCCAGCAGTCCGGACACAGGGACCGAGACCCAGTACTTC. Amino acids: CASSPDTGTETQYF.

The chain uses TRBV19 and TRBJ2-1; the match to TRBD2 covers 11 bases. Germline values: CDR1 LNHDA, CDR2 SQIVND (reference sequence). With 6 bases clipped from V and 8 bases from J, the junction kept 6 bases outside the gene matches. The CDR3 has 14 amino acids. As DNA, the CDR3 is TGTGCCAGTAGGGTAATAGCGGGAGGGGATGAGCAGTTCTTC. It encodes CASRVIAGGDEQFF.

The V gene is TRBV27, the J gene TRBJ2-7, with a weak D call TRBD2 (5 bases). The V gene lost 4 bases and the J gene lost 6 bases, with 13 bases spanning the gap. Per the germline V gene, CDR1 is MNHEY and CDR2 is SMNVEV (reference sequence). This CDR3 is 13 amino acids long. The CDR3 loop reads CASSSSPKGEQYF. The CDR3 nucleotides are TGTGCCAGCAGTTCTAGCCCAAAGGGCGAGCAGTACTTC.

The V gene is TRBV7-2, the J gene TRBJ1-6; no definite D call. Germline lookup yields CDR1 SGHTA and CDR2 FQGNSA. This CDR3 region has 12 residues. V lost 5 bases, J lost 10 bases, and 9 bases lay in between. The CDR3 nucleotides read TGTGCCAGCAGCGAGAGGGTGTCACCCCTCCACTTT. Amino acid sequence: CASSERVSPLHF.

This clone has just one count. The rearrangement uses TRBV7-2 and TRBJ2-7; 8 bases align to TRBD2. V lost 5 bases to trimming and J lost 7 bases; unmatched junction nucleotides: 10. Germline-derived CDR1 and CDR2 are SGHTA and FQGNSA. This CDR3 contains 14 residues. The CDR3 protein is CASSRGLREGEQYF. The CDR3 nucleotides are TGTGCCAGCAGCAGGGGACTCCGGGAGGGTGAGCAGTACTTC. The complete variable domain, with remaining parts taken from reference TRBV7-2 and TRBJ2-7, reads GAGVSQSPSNKVTEKGKDVELRCDPISGHTALYWYRQSLGQGLEFLIYFQGNSAPDKSGLPSDRFSAERTGGSVSTLTIQRTQQEDSAVYLCASSRGLREGEQYFGPGTRLTVT.

J is TRBJ2-5 and V is TRBV28, with 7 positions matching TRBD2. This CDR3 region has 14 residues. Losses at the gene ends were 7 bases for V and 2 bases for J; bases not matched to a gene: 7. CDR1 and CDR2 (germline): MDHEN, SYDVKM. The CDR3, as DNA: TGTGCCAGCAATCAAGGGACTATACAAGAGACCCAGTACTTC. Residues: CASNQGTIQETQYF.

In regard to this clone: Other DNA variants within this sample encode the same CDR3. The chain has TRBV5-1 and TRBJ2-7, with D perhaps TRBD1 (5 bases). Deletions cut 4 bases from V and 1 base from J, with 12 bases between. Per germline, CDR1 SGHRS and CDR2 YFSETQ. The CDR3 totals 14 residues. The CDR3 is CASSLETGSYEQYF. CDR3 sequence (DNA): TGCGCCAGCAGCCTCGAAACAGGATCCTACGAGCAGTACTTC.

The chain has TRBV9 and TRBJ1-2; 9 bases map to TRBD1. Germline V CDR1 and CDR2: SGDLS, YYNGEE. The CDR3 contains 15 residues. V dropped 0 bases and J dropped 7; count of bases not matched to a gene: 7. CDR3 protein: CASSVGTGEVSGYTF. CDR3 DNA sequence: TGTGCCAGCAGCGTAGGGACAGGGGAGGTCTCTGGCTACACCTTC.

The CDR3 here is CASSQAHGTSKNIQYF. CDR3 nucleotide sequence: TGCGCCAGCAGCCAAGCCCACGGGACTAGTAAAAACATTCAGTACTTC. The V gene is TRBV4-3, the J gene TRBJ2-4; 8 nucleotides line up with TRBD2. Germline loops: CDR1 LGHNA, CDR2 YSLEER. This CDR3 is built from 16 residues. The V and J ends lost 1 base and 4 bases, in that order; junction bases with no gene match: 6.

The chain has TRBV6-1 and TRBJ1-4, with D perhaps TRBD1 (5 bases). Trimming removed 2 bases from V and 8 bases from J, with 12 bases in between. Germline lookup yields CDR1 MNHNS and CDR2 SASEGT. The CDR3 is made up of 14 amino acids. CDR3 loop: CASSERGHREKLFF. CDR3 DNA: TGTGCCAGCAGTGAAAGGGGCCATAGAGAAAAACTGTTTTTT.

This clone was detected only a few times. V is TRBV27 and J is TRBJ2-1; D is unclear. Deletions cut 4 bases from V and 6 bases from J, with 4 bases between. The CDR3 is made up of 11 amino acids. Germline loops: CDR1 MNHEY, CDR2 SMNVEV (reference sequence). The CDR3 DNA reads as TGTGCCAGCAGTTCGTCCAATGAGCAGTTCTTC. Its protein product is CASSSSNEQFF.

This chain links TRBV13 with TRBJ2-7, with 7 bases identical to TRBD1. Germline CDR1 and CDR2: PRHDT and FYEKMQ (reference sequence). Losses at the gene ends were 2 bases for V and 3 bases for J; bases not matched to a gene: 4. There are 14 residues in the CDR3. The CDR3 loop reads CASSLYRGFYEQYF. CDR3 coding DNA: TGTGCCAGCAGCTTATACAGGGGATTCTACGAGCAGTACTTC. Variable domain in full (rest from reference TRBV13 and TRBJ2-7): AAGVIQSPRHLIKEKRETATLKCYPIPRHDTVYWYQQGPGQDPQFLISFYEKMQSDKGSIPDRFSAQQFSDYHSELNMSSLELGDSALYFCASSLYRGFYEQYFGPGTRLTVT.

This sequence joins TRBV6-4 and TRBJ2-1, with 7 nucleotides matching TRBD2. Germline CDR1 is MRHNA and CDR2 is SNTAGT. With V trimmed by 5 bases and J by 2 bases, 6 bases remained unmatched. This CDR3 contains 15 residues. The CDR3 sequence is CASSQAGPTYNEQFF. CDR3 bases: TGTGCCAGCAGTCAAGCGGGACCTACCTACAATGAGCAGTTCTTC.

This clone occurred once. The chain combines TRBV19 with TRBJ2-3, with a weak D call TRBD1 (5 bases). The germline V gene has CDR1 LNHDA and CDR2 SQIVND (reference sequence). The germline V and J ends were trimmed by 1 base and 6 bases, with 11 bases remaining between them. This CDR3 region has 14 residues. CDR3 sequence: CASSIAAGSDTQYF. Here the CDR3 DNA reads TGTGCCAGTAGTATAGCGGCAGGGTCGGATACGCAGTATTTT.

With respect to this clone: Distinct nucleotide sequences in the sample also encode this CDR3. V and J are TRBV5-1 and TRBJ2-2; 15 positions match TRBD2. Germline CDR1 SGHRS, CDR2 YFSETQ. Trimming at V came to 4 bases and at J to 5 bases, leaving 9 bases not matched to a gene. This CDR3 contains 18 residues. The CDR3 spells CASSPGLAGGPRTGELFF. For the CDR3, the DNA is TGCGCCAGCAGCCCCGGACTAGCGGGAGGGCCGAGGACCGGGGAGCTGTTTTTT.

A few counts support this clone. The chain combines TRBV6-4 with TRBJ2-1, with 7 nucleotides matching TRBD2. The V and J ends lost 2 bases and 8 bases, in that order; junction bases with no gene match: 9. Germline V gives CDR1 MRHNA, CDR2 SNTAGT. The CDR3 consists of 15 residues. The CDR3 loop is CASSDQASGVDEQFF. In DNA, the CDR3 is TGTGCCAGCAGTGACCAGGCTAGCGGCGTGGATGAGCAGTTCTTC.

Here the CDR3 DNA reads TGTGCCAGCAGTTACGAGACAGGGCCCTACGAGCAGTACTTC. This encodes CASSYETGPYEQYF. V gene TRBV6-5 combines with J gene TRBJ2-7, with 7 bases matching TRBD1. The CDR3 sequence is 14 residues long. Trimming cost V 2 bases and J 2 bases; bases outside gene matches: 3. Germline CDR1 is MNHEY and CDR2 is SVGAGI.

The chain couples TRBV6-6 to TRBJ1-5; D might be TRBD1 (5 bases). This CDR3 region has 14 residues. Trimming took 2 bases from V and 5 from J, leaving 10 bases between them. Germline V lookup: CDR1 MNHNY, CDR2 SVGAGI (reference sequence). CDR3 sequence (DNA): TGTGCCAGCAGTTACGAGGTAGGGGATCAGCCCCAGCATTTT. Translation: CASSYEVGDQPQHF.

This clone appeared a single time. This chain joins TRBV28 and TRBJ2-7; D might be TRBD2 (6 bases). Germline V lookup: CDR1 MDHEN, CDR2 SYDVKM. This CDR3 comprises 15 residues. Trimming shortened V by 5 bases and J by 1 base, and 15 bases separated the two germline ends. CDR3 nucleotide sequence: TGTGCCAGCAGTCGGGGCGGGATAGAATCCTACGAGCAGTACTTC. It codes for CASSRGGIESYEQYF.

This chain uses TRBV15 with TRBJ2-3; TRBD2 matches 10 bases. The CDR3 contains 15 residues. The junction had 4 bases not matched to a gene; V was cut back by 1 base and J by 6 bases. From germline, CDR1 is LNHNV and CDR2 YYDKDF (reference sequence). Here the CDR3 reads CATSRAQREGDTQYF. As DNA, the CDR3 is TGTGCCACCAGCAGAGCCCAGCGGGAGGGGGATACGCAGTATTTT.